What follows are 30 T cell receptor beta chains derived from one specimen sequenced in a study of low-dose radiotherapy and immunotherapy resistance in tumors. Indicated time point: after trial treatment. Treatment defined: LDRT plus nivolumab, ipilimumab, low-dose cyclophosphamide and aspirin (RACIN trial). cDNA synthesis used a TRAV/TRBV-specific primer set for both chains. With a constant-region primer and a V-primer adapter, TCRs were subjected to approximately 21 PCR cycles of amplification. TCRdb analysed the reads with MiXCR anew, one entry per CDR3 protein. The data show about 100,000 distinct CDR3 sequences, about a fifth seen once. Here the sequenced sample was PBMCs, taken after low-dose radiotherapy plus immunotherapy. The origin of the receptors is a male donor with prostate cancer.

This clonotype was seen more than once but under ten times. The genes are TRBV29-1 and TRBJ2-7; 9 bases line up with TRBD2. The CDR3 extends over 13 amino acids. The germline V gene encodes CDR1 SQVTM and CDR2 ANQGSEA. The V gene end was trimmed by 6 bases and the J gene end by 0 bases; junction bases not matched to a gene: 3. The CDR3 DNA reads TGCAGCGTCCGGACTAGCGTCTCCTACGAGCAGTACTTC. It is translated as CSVRTSVSYEQYF.

There are many counts of this clonotype. The genes are TRBV2 and TRBJ2-2; D uncertain. The CDR3 is 15 residues long. Looked up from germline, CDR1 is SNHLY and CDR2 is FYNNEI. V shed 6 bases and J shed 3 bases, with 14 bases lying between them. In DNA, the CDR3 is TGTGCCAGCAGCCCAAAAGGCCTATACACCGGGGAGCTGTTTTTT. Residues: CASSPKGLYTGELFF.

The CDR3 region is CASLRRTDTQYF. As DNA, the CDR3 is TGTGCCAGCCTTAGGCGAACAGATACGCAGTATTTT. The rearrangement links TRBV12-3 or TRBV12-4 to TRBJ2-3; D is ambiguous. The CDR3 is made up of 12 amino acids. Trimming removed 8 bases at V and 3 bases at J, with 9 bases between.

This clonotype has a handful of counts. This rearrangement joins TRBV9 to TRBJ2-2, with TRBD2 matching over 8 bases. Germline CDR1 is SGDLS and CDR2 is YYNGEE. The V gene end was trimmed by 4 bases and the J gene end by 3 bases; junction bases not matched to a gene: 2. This CDR3 is 14 amino acids long. This CDR3 reads CASSSGGDTGELFF. For the CDR3, the DNA is TGTGCCAGCAGCTCGGGGGGGGACACCGGGGAGCTGTTTTTT.

This clonotype was found many times. The chain has TRBV12-3 or TRBV12-4 and TRBJ1-2; TRBD1 agrees at 8 bases. The trim removed 4 bases at V and 8 bases at J, leaving 12 bases unmatched. The CDR3 loop spans 15 amino acids. CDR3 nucleotide sequence: TGTGCCAGCAGTTCGCCCGACAGGGGCAAAACGGGCTACACCTTC. Amino acid sequence: CASSSPDRGKTGYTF.

This clonotype was detected many times. V gene TRBV6-5 combines with J gene TRBJ2-3; 11 bases are shared with TRBD1. The trim removed 0 bases at V and 4 bases at J, leaving 3 bases unmatched. The CDR3 totals 16 residues. Germline V CDR1 and CDR2: MNHEY, SVGAGI. The CDR3: CASSYSGQGASDTQYF. The CDR3 coding sequence is TGTGCCAGCAGTTACTCCGGACAGGGGGCCTCAGATACGCAGTATTTT.

This clonotype was seen repeatedly, ten times or more. This chain connects TRBV2 to TRBJ1-2, with a possible D match to TRBD1 (6 bases). Germline V gene sequence: CDR1 SNHLY, CDR2 FYNNEI. The CDR3 has 16 residues. V was shortened by 4 bases and J by 8 bases, with 23 bases between the two germline ends. The CDR3 sequence: CASSVTGALGYRGYTF. For the CDR3, the DNA is TGTGCCAGCAGTGTGACGGGGGCGCTGGGATATAGGGGCTACACCTTC.

This clonotype was counted a few times. The chain couples TRBV19 to TRBJ2-5; D gene ambiguous. The CDR3 runs to 14 residues. Germline V gives CDR1 LNHDA, CDR2 SQIVND (reference sequence). CDR3: CVNSPRRVEETQYF. The CDR3 nucleotides are TGTGTCAATAGCCCCCGGCGCGTGGAGGAGACCCAGTACTTC.

This clonotype came up many times. The chain is built from TRBV5-4 and TRBJ2-5; maybe TRBD2 (6 bases). Germline V gene sequence: CDR1 SGHNT, CDR2 YYREEE (reference sequence). V shed 1 base and J shed 0 bases, with 16 bases lying between them. The length of the CDR3 is 17 residues. The CDR3 sequence: CASSLWSGVGYQETQYF. Written as DNA, the CDR3 is TGTGCCAGCAGCTTGTGGTCGGGGGTGGGATACCAAGAGACCCAGTACTTC.

This clonotype was seen at least ten times. This chain uses TRBV12-3 or TRBV12-4 with TRBJ2-7; D perhaps matches TRBD1 (7 bases). The V end lost 3 bases, the J end lost 0 bases, and 9 bases lay between the germline ends. The CDR3 covers 14 residues. In DNA, the CDR3 is TGTGCCAGCAGTTTGGAGGGGGCCTCCTACGAGCAGTACTTC. Translating gives CASSLEGASYEQYF.

This clonotype was observed many times. The chain uses TRBV27 and TRBJ1-1; D perhaps matches TRBD1 (5 bases). V lost 5 bases and J lost 11, with 12 bases in between. The CDR3 has 11 amino acids. Germline CDR1 MNHEY, CDR2 SMNVEV (reference sequence). Written as DNA, the CDR3 is TGTGCCAGCAGTAATCAGGGCGGCGCTTTCTTT. This sequence encodes CASSNQGGAFF.

This clonotype was seen ten or more times. V and J are TRBV12-3 or TRBV12-4 and TRBJ2-3; 9 nucleotides line up with TRBD2. V trimming: 7 bases; J trimming: 2 bases; junction bases outside the gene matches: 10. CDR3 length equals 16 residues. The CDR3 is CASTPGASGATDTQYF. The CDR3, as DNA: TGTGCCAGCACCCCAGGGGCTAGCGGGGCCACAGATACGCAGTATTTT.

This clonotype was observed many times. This chain uses TRBV13 with TRBJ2-2; 15 bases agree with TRBD2. This CDR3 is 16 amino acids long. V shed 5 bases, J shed 6 bases, and the junction held 4 bases outside the gene matches. The germline V gene encodes CDR1 PRHDT and CDR2 FYEKMQ (reference sequence). CDR3 protein: CASSNRTSGGAGELFF. The DNA of the CDR3 is TGTGCCAGCAGCAACCGGACTAGCGGGGGGGCCGGGGAGCTGTTTTTT. The variable domain in full, completed from reference TRBV13 and TRBJ2-2, reads AAGVIQSPRHLIKEKRETATLKCYPIPRHDTVYWYQQGPGQDPQFLISFYEKMQSDKGSIPDRFSAQQFSDYHSELNMSSLELGDSALYFCASSNRTSGGAGELFFGEGSRLTVL.

V usage is TRBV20-1 and J usage is TRBJ1-1; TRBD1 might be the D (5 bases). Trimming cost V 1 base and J 0 bases, with 6 bases left between them. CDR1 and CDR2 (germline): DFQATT, SNEGSKA (reference sequence). This CDR3 has 13 residues. The CDR3 region is CSARAGLNTEAFF. Here the CDR3 DNA reads TGCAGTGCTAGAGCAGGGTTGAACACTGAAGCTTTCTTT.

This clonotype came up many times. The chain carries TRBV13 and TRBJ1-5; D not resolved. Germline V gene lookup returns CDR1 PRHDT and CDR2 FYEKMQ (reference sequence). V gave up 3 bases and J gave up 6 bases, with 12 bases separating them. CDR3 length equals 14 residues. The CDR3 DNA is TGTGCCAGCAGCTTTTTTGGGCTTAGTCAGCCCCAGCATTTT. It encodes CASSFFGLSQPQHF.

This clonotype came up many times. The V gene is TRBV20-1, the J gene TRBJ2-5; D is perhaps TRBD1 (5 bases). This CDR3 is built from 13 residues. The V gene lost 2 bases and the J gene lost 2 bases, with 9 bases spanning the gap. From germline, CDR1 is DFQATT and CDR2 SNEGSKA (reference sequence). The CDR3 coding sequence is TGCAGTGCTAGAAGGACAACTCAAGAGACCCAGTACTTC. Encoded protein: CSARRTTQETQYF.

The rearrangement links TRBV28 to TRBJ1-1; no firm D call. CDR1 and CDR2 from the germline V gene are MDHEN and SYDVKM. Trimming took off 6 bases at V and 4 bases at J, with 15 bases between the two ends. The length of the CDR3 is 14 residues. CDR3 protein: CASRPGQRRTEAFF. As DNA, the CDR3 is TGTGCCAGCAGGCCGGGCCAAAGGCGCACTGAAGCTTTCTTT.

The chain uses TRBV7-9 and TRBJ2-5; 8 nucleotides align to TRBD2. The CDR3 runs 16 residues. Germline trimming cut 5 bases from V and 3 bases from J; bases unmatched to any gene: 11. Germline CDR1 and CDR2: SEHNR and FQNEAQ (reference sequence). In DNA form, the CDR3 reads TGTGCCAGCAGCCGACTCGGGGGGGGGCTAAAAGAGACCCAGTACTTC. This encodes CASSRLGGGLKETQYF.

About this clonotype itself: A far bigger clonotype differs at one base, so this is likely a read error. The chain recombines TRBV5-4 with TRBJ2-1; TRBD1 matches at 7 bases. The germline V gene encodes CDR1 SGHNT and CDR2 YYREEE (reference sequence). The CDR3 extends over 14 amino acids. V trimming: 4 bases; J trimming: 10 bases; junction bases outside the gene matches: 11. The CDR3 DNA reads as TGTGCCAGCAGCCAACGACAGGGCCTCTACGAGCAGTTCTTC. Translation gives CASSQRQGLYEQFF.

This clonotype showed up many times. The V gene is TRBV7-2, the J gene TRBJ2-2; 10 bases map to TRBD2. The CDR3 runs to 16 residues. V lost 3 bases, J lost 6 bases, and 7 bases stayed unmatched. The germline V gene has CDR1 SGHTA and CDR2 FQGNSA. For the CDR3, the DNA is TGTGCCAGCAGCTTTACCCTAGCGGGGGCTGCCGGGGAGCTGTTTTTT. As protein: CASSFTLAGAAGELFF.

The V and J genes are TRBV5-1 and TRBJ2-1; 10 bases fit TRBD1. This CDR3 contains 14 residues. After removal of 3 bases from V and 7 bases from J, the junction contained 4 bases not matched to a gene. The germline V gene has CDR1 SGHRS and CDR2 YFSETQ. CDR3 nucleotides: TGCGCCAGCAGCTGGACAGGGGGGTGGAATGAGCAGTTCTTC. It codes for CASSWTGGWNEQFF.

This clonotype came up many times. The chain is built from TRBV2 and TRBJ2-5; TRBD2 agrees at 11 bases. The V segment lost 9 bases and the J segment 2 bases; nucleotides outside the gene matches: 5. The CDR3 spans 14 residues. The germline V gene has CDR1 SNHLY and CDR2 FYNNEI. The CDR3 bases are TGTGCCAGTAGGGCTAGCGGGGGGCAAGAGACCCAGTACTTC. Translation: CASRASGGQETQYF. Filled out from reference TRBV2 and TRBJ2-5, the complete variable domain reads EPEVTQTPSHQVTQMGQEVILRCVPISNHLYFYWYRQILGQKVEFLVSFYNNEISEKSEIFDDQFSVERPDGSNFTLKIRSTKLEDSAMYFCASRASGGQETQYFGPGTRLLVL.

V and J are TRBV3-1 and TRBJ1-6; no reliable D call. The CDR3 loop spans 12 amino acids. Trimming stripped 8 bases from V and 7 bases from J, with 9 bases between. The germline V gene has CDR1 LGHDT and CDR2 YNNKEL (reference sequence). The CDR3 region has the DNA TGTGCCAGCCAAGAACAGAATTCACCCCTCCACTTT. Protein sequence: CASQEQNSPLHF.

This clonotype was seen many times. This rearrangement joins TRBV4-1 to TRBJ1-5, with D possibly matching TRBD1 (6 bases). V lost 0 bases and J 10 bases, leaving 16 bases between the germline ends. In germline, CDR1 is MGHRA, CDR2 YSYEKL. The CDR3 has 15 residues. The CDR3 DNA follows: TGCGCCAGCAGCCAAGATAGTGGGGGCTCCGGCCCCCAGCATTTT. It codes for CASSQDSGGSGPQHF.

This clonotype was counted many times. This rearrangement joins TRBV18 to TRBJ2-7; the D gene is possibly TRBD2 (7 bases). Germline V gene lookup returns CDR1 KGHSH and CDR2 LQKENI. The V and J ends lost 6 bases and 0 bases respectively, with 12 bases between them. The CDR3 is 14 residues long. This CDR3 is CASSTAGASYEQYF. CDR3 DNA sequence: TGTGCCAGCTCGACGGCGGGGGCCTCCTACGAGCAGTACTTC.

Of note for this clonotype: It differs at one base from a far larger clone, so likely a read error. The chain recombines TRBV5-3 with TRBJ2-1, with 9 bases that match TRBD2. TRBV5-3 falls under the ORF class, with uncertain function. CDR3 length: 18 amino acids. With V trimmed by 8 bases and J by 0 bases, 15 bases remained unmatched. For the CDR3, the DNA is TGTGCCAGCATCTCATGGGGTAGCGGGGGACACTCCTACAATGAGCAGTTCTTC. It translates to CASISWGSGGHSYNEQFF.

Comment on this clonotype: This may be a read error: a much more frequent sequence differs by one nucleotide. This chain connects TRBV7-9 to TRBJ2-5; 11 nucleotides match TRBD2. Germline CDR1 SEHNR, CDR2 FQNEAQ (reference sequence). The ends lost 2 bases at V and 5 bases at J; junction bases unmatched: 7. The length of the CDR3 is 16 residues. The CDR3 spells CASSLSLAGGWETQYF. The DNA of the CDR3 is TGTGCCAGCAGCTTATCCCTAGCGGGGGGCTGGGAGACCCAGTACTTC.

This clonotype occurred many times. The chain has TRBV7-2 and TRBJ2-3; no firm D call. The CDR3 consists of 15 residues. Germline V gives CDR1 SGHTA, CDR2 FQGNSA. The germline V and J ends were trimmed by 1 base and 0 bases, with 8 bases remaining between them. The CDR3 protein is CASSLVSRSTDTQYF. CDR3 sequence (DNA): TGTGCCAGCAGCTTAGTAAGCCGGAGCACAGATACGCAGTATTTT.

This clonotype was seen at least ten times. The rearrangement uses TRBV18 and TRBJ2-3; weak D call: TRBD1 (5 bases). The CDR3 runs to 15 residues. V gave up 3 bases and J gave up 1 base, with 11 bases separating them. Germline V CDR1 and CDR2: KGHSH, LQKENI. CDR3 coding DNA: TGTGCCAGCTCACCGACAGTTCCGGGCACAGATACGCAGTATTTT. Its translation: CASSPTVPGTDTQYF.

This clonotype was seen ten or more times. V and J are TRBV30 and TRBJ2-7; possibly TRBD2 for D (6 bases). The germline gives CDR1 GTSNPN, CDR2 SVGIG (reference sequence). V lost 2 bases to trimming and J lost 6 bases, with 8 bases between them. The length of the CDR3 is 11 residues. CDR3: CAWSLGGEQYF. For the CDR3, the DNA is TGTGCCTGGAGTCTGGGGGGCGAGCAGTACTTC.